Each of the 19 T cell receptor beta chains below was sequenced from the same sample in a study of blood T cell repertoires in COVID-19. Using immunoSEQ multiplex PCR, the repertoire was profiled, and TCRdb retains in-frame clones only, with some absent. The table records about 100,000 clones, around four fifths of them present only once. The sequenced material came from peripheral blood. The source is a middle-aged man with active or convalescent COVID-19.

The J gene is TRBJ2-5, the V gene TRBV5-1, with 7 bases identical to TRBD2. V was clipped by 0 bases and J by 5 bases; unmatched bases: 4. Germline V CDR1 and CDR2: SGHRS, YFSETQ. The CDR3 is 14 residues long. The CDR3 region has the DNA TGCGCCAGCAGCTTGGTCGCGGGGGATGAGACCCAGTACTTC. It encodes CASSLVAGDETQYF.

The chain combines TRBV21-1 with TRBJ2-3; the table calls TRBD1, which could not be checked here. TRBV21-1 is reported as a pseudogene. This CDR3 has 15 amino acids. CDR3 amino acids: CASSQRTGGLDTQYF. In nucleotides, the CDR3 is TGTGCCAGCAGCCAAAGGACAGGGGGCCTAGATACGCAGTATTTT.

J is TRBJ1-5 and V is TRBV7-9, with D possibly matching TRBD1 (6 bases). Germline V lookup: CDR1 SEHNR, CDR2 FQNEAQ (reference sequence). This CDR3 has 15 amino acids. The V end lost 5 bases, the J end lost 4 bases, and 15 bases lay between the germline ends. The CDR3 nucleotides read TGTGCCAGCAGCCCCTTAGGCGACAGGAATCAGCCCCAGCATTTT. This encodes CASSPLGDRNQPQHF.

This chain connects TRBV19 to TRBJ1-3; TRBD1 aligns across 8 bases. The CDR3 consists of 14 residues. The junction had 4 bases not matched to a gene; V was cut back by 6 bases and J by 3 bases. From germline, CDR1 is LNHDA and CDR2 SQIVND (reference sequence). The CDR3, as DNA: TGTGCCAGTAGCACAGGGGGAGGTGGAAACACCATATATTTT. This encodes CASSTGGGGNTIYF.

The genes are TRBV18 and TRBJ1-2, with 9 bases identical to TRBD1. Germline V gives CDR1 KGHSH, CDR2 LQKENI. J was trimmed by 4 bases and V by 2 bases; bases with no gene match: 11. This CDR3 spans 17 amino acids. The CDR3 protein is CASSPAIRDRAAYGYTF. The CDR3 DNA sequence: TGTGCCAGCTCACCAGCGATACGGGACAGGGCTGCCTATGGCTACACCTTC.

This chain links TRBV5-1 with TRBJ2-7; D may be TRBD1 (6 bases). V lost 0 bases, J lost 4 bases, and 14 bases lay in between. Germline CDR1 and CDR2: SGHRS and YFSETQ. There are 15 residues in the CDR3. CDR3 coding DNA: TGCGCCAGCAGCTTGGCGCTGGGGGCTGTGTACGAGCAGTACTTC. Translation gives CASSLALGAVYEQYF.

The J gene is TRBJ1-3, the V gene TRBV28; 9 nucleotides line up with TRBD1. The CDR3 is made up of 15 amino acids. Germline loops: CDR1 MDHEN, CDR2 SYDVKM. V dropped 8 bases and J dropped 0; count of bases not matched to a gene: 5. CDR3 coding DNA: TGTGCCAGCTCGGGACAGGGCGGCTCTGGAAACACCATATATTTT. Protein: CASSGQGGSGNTIYF.

V and J are TRBV27 and TRBJ1-5; 12 positions match TRBD1. The CDR3 has 16 amino acids. Trimming took 6 bases from V and 0 from J; bases not matched to a gene: 3. Germline V gives CDR1 MNHEY, CDR2 SMNVEV (reference sequence). The CDR3 loop reads CASRGTGGLSNQPQHF. The CDR3 coding sequence is TGTGCCAGCAGGGGGACAGGGGGCCTTAGCAATCAGCCCCAGCATTTT.

The rearrangement links TRBV14 to TRBJ1-1; weak D call: TRBD1 (6 bases). V was shortened by 2 bases and J by 9 bases, with 19 bases between the two germline ends. CDR3 length: 15 amino acids. Germline CDR1 SGHDN, CDR2 FVKESK. The CDR3 DNA follows: TGTGCCAGCAGCCAAAGAGGCCAAGACGGGACAAAAGCTTTCTTT. Protein product: CASSQRGQDGTKAFF.

The rearrangement uses TRBV7-9 and TRBJ2-7; 7 bases align to TRBD1. The CDR3 contains 15 residues. Germline V gene data show CDR1 as SEHNR and CDR2 as FQNEAQ (reference sequence). The V and J ends lost 5 bases and 2 bases, in that order; junction bases with no gene match: 9. The CDR3 DNA follows: TGTGCCAGCAGCCGGATGGACAGGCTACCCTACGAGCAGTACTTC. It translates to CASSRMDRLPYEQYF.

The V call is TRBV29-1, the J call TRBJ2-1, with D perhaps matching TRBD2 (5 bases). CDR1 and CDR2 (germline): SQVTM, ANQGSEA. There are 14 residues in the CDR3. V lost 3 bases to trimming and J lost 0 bases, with 9 bases between them. The CDR3 DNA is TGCAGCGTTGATTTTACTAGCTCCTACAATGAGCAGTTCTTC. It yields the protein CSVDFTSSYNEQFF.

The V call is TRBV5-4, the J call TRBJ2-1; D possibly corresponds to TRBD1 (6 bases). The V end lost 3 bases, the J end lost 10 bases, and 11 bases lay between the germline ends. The length of the CDR3 is 12 residues. The germline V gene has CDR1 SGHNT and CDR2 YYREEE (reference sequence). The CDR3 is CASSSRDTEQFF. For the CDR3, the DNA is TGTGCCAGCAGCTCCCGGGACACGGAGCAGTTCTTC.

This clone was seen a few times. The CDR3 DNA reads TGTGCCAGTAGTATCCGAGACAGCCAAGACAATGAGCAGTTCTTC. Protein sequence: CASSIRDSQDNEQFF. The chain carries TRBV19 and TRBJ2-1; D might be TRBD1 (5 bases). The CDR3 spans 15 residues. V was cut by 3 bases and J by 5 bases, with 14 bases left in between. CDR1 LNHDA and CDR2 SQIVND come from the germline V gene (reference sequence).

J is TRBJ1-2 and V is TRBV27, with 7 bases that match TRBD1. The CDR3 extends over 12 amino acids. J gave up 8 bases and V 5 bases, and 5 bases lay outside the gene matches. In germline, CDR1 is MNHEY, CDR2 SMNVEV (reference sequence). The CDR3 bases are TGTGCCAGCAGTAATAACAGGGGAGGCTACACCTTC. Protein: CASSNNRGGYTF.

The V gene is TRBV5-5, the J gene TRBJ2-7, with 7 nucleotides matching TRBD2. This CDR3 has 15 amino acids. Trimming removed 3 bases from V and 3 bases from J; junction bases left unmatched: 9. Germline V gene data show CDR1 as SGHKS and CDR2 as YYEKEE (reference sequence). CDR3 sequence: CASSYSSGPGYEQYF. CDR3 DNA: TGTGCCAGCAGCTACTCTAGCGGACCGGGCTACGAGCAGTACTTC.

The rearrangement joins TRBV24-1 to TRBJ1-5; 8 bases are a match to TRBD1. Trimming removed 2 bases from V and 4 bases from J; junction bases left unmatched: 3. Germline V CDR1 and CDR2: KGHDR, SFDVKD. The CDR3 length is 15 residues. This CDR3 is CATSDSDRGNQPQHF. The CDR3, as DNA: TGTGCCACCAGTGATTCCGACAGGGGAAATCAGCCCCAGCATTTT.

The V call is TRBV20-1, the J call TRBJ2-3; TRBD2 matches 9 bases. CDR3 length: 15 amino acids. The trim removed 3 bases at V and 4 bases at J, leaving 8 bases unmatched. Germline lookup yields CDR1 DFQATT and CDR2 SNEGSKA (reference sequence). The CDR3 DNA is TGCAGTGCTAGTTGGTCTAGCGGGATCCCAGATACGCAGTATTTT. It translates to CSASWSSGIPDTQYF.

The rearrangement joins TRBV15 to TRBJ1-1, with D unresolved. CDR3 size: 13 residues. V was shortened by 5 bases and J by 5 bases, with 12 bases between the two germline ends. Germline CDR1 LNHNV, CDR2 YYDKDF (reference sequence). CDR3 coding DNA: TGTGCCACCAGCTCAAGACTGGCGACTGAAGCTTTCTTT. Its protein is CATSSRLATEAFF.

V is TRBV3-1 (or the pseudogene TRBV3-2) and J is TRBJ1-6; D gene ambiguous. The CDR3 is made up of 15 amino acids. Trimming took off 0 bases at V and 2 bases at J, with 5 bases between the two ends. Germline CDR1 LGHDT, CDR2 YNNKEL (reference sequence). CDR3 in amino acids: CASSQEAAYNSPLHF. In nucleotides, the CDR3 is TGTGCCAGCAGCCAAGAGGCGGCCTATAATTCACCCCTCCACTTT.